The entry below gives a single TCR beta chain sequence along with its context. This CDR3 is built from 14 residues. After removal of 4 bases from V and 2 bases from J, the junction contained 3 bases not matched to a gene. Germline-derived CDR1 and CDR2 are SGHTS and YDEGEE. The entry originates in a study of blood T cell repertoires in COVID-19. Some clones are missing from TCRdb's copy, which holds only in-frame ones; the method was immunoSEQ multiplex PCR. The sample carries about 180,000 clones, roughly 80% recorded once. Sequenced input: peripheral blood. This sequence originates from a human donor in a cohort sampled during active COVID-19. The rearrangement joins TRBV5-8 to TRBJ1-5; TRBD1 aligns across 7 bases. The CDR3: CASSPDRGNQPQHF. DNA for the CDR3: TGTGCCAGCAGCCCCGACAGGGGCAATCAGCCCCAGCATTTT.